This entry lists 18 T cell receptor beta chains sequenced from one sample in a study of T cell responses to AZD1222 COVID-19 vaccine. Measured with immunoSEQ multiplex PCR; TCRdb has only the in-frame clones, and not every one. This sample carries 80,000 to 85,000 clones, approximately 90% of them seen once, and the ten largest clones take 8%. The sequences come from peripheral blood, collected 28 days after the second AZD1222 dose. The receptors derive from an adult who received the AZD1222 COVID-19 vaccine.

J is TRBJ1-2 and V is TRBV28; a weak D match, TRBD1 (6 bases). CDR1 and CDR2 from the germline V gene are MDHEN and SYDVKM. The CDR3 extends over 16 amino acids. V shed 4 bases and J shed 4 bases, with 19 bases lying between them. CDR3 amino acids: CASSSWTAPSGYGYTF. CDR3 sequence (DNA): TGTGCCAGCAGTTCCTGGACAGCCCCAAGCGGCTATGGCTACACCTTC.

V usage is TRBV29-1 and J usage is TRBJ2-7; 11 positions agree with TRBD1. Germline CDR1 and CDR2: SQVTM and ANQGSEA. V lost 3 bases, J lost 3 bases, and 10 bases stayed unmatched. There are 16 residues in the CDR3. Here the CDR3 DNA reads TGCAGCGTTGATGGGACAGGGGGGTACCTGGACTACGAGCAGTACTTC. This sequence encodes CSVDGTGGYLDYEQYF.

The rearrangement uses TRBV2 and TRBJ2-3; perhaps D is TRBD1 or TRBD2 (5 bases each). The CDR3 is 14 amino acids. Germline CDR1 is SNHLY and CDR2 is FYNNEI. V lost 4 bases and J lost 3, with 11 bases in between. The CDR3 DNA follows: TGTGCCAGCAGTGTTGAGGGGATTACAGATACGCAGTATTTT. It codes for CASSVEGITDTQYF. Full variable domain (rest looked up from reference TRBV2 and TRBJ2-3): EPEVTQTPSHQVTQMGQEVILRCVPISNHLYFYWYRQILGQKVEFLVSFYNNEISEKSEIFDDQFSVERPDGSNFTLKIRSTKLEDSAMYFCASSVEGITDTQYFGPGTRLTVL.

The genes are TRBV5-1 and TRBJ2-7, with D possibly matching TRBD1 (6 bases). Germline lookup yields CDR1 SGHRS and CDR2 YFSETQ. V lost 5 bases to trimming and J lost 6 bases, with 15 bases between them. The CDR3 sequence is 13 residues long. The CDR3 sequence: CASSQEGVAEQYF. The CDR3 nucleotides are TGCGCCAGCAGTCAAGAGGGGGTGGCCGAGCAGTACTTC.

V is TRBV18 and J is TRBJ2-3, with 14 bases fitting TRBD2. V shed 6 bases, J shed 3 bases, and the junction held 8 bases outside the gene matches. Per germline, CDR1 KGHSH and CDR2 LQKENI. The length of the CDR3 is 17 residues. CDR3 bases: TGTGCCAGCTCTCCCGGGACTAGCGGGAGTGGTACAGATACGCAGTATTTT. This encodes CASSPGTSGSGTDTQYF.

This clone appeared once. For the CDR3, the DNA is TGTGCCAGCAGTTCTCCAGCCGGCCCGCCAAGGTACACCGGGGAGCTGTTTTTT. This translates into CASSSPAGPPRYTGELFF. This chain connects TRBV28 to TRBJ2-2; no reliable D call. The length of the CDR3 is 18 residues. Deletions cut 4 bases from V and 3 bases from J, with 21 bases between. Germline V gives CDR1 MDHEN, CDR2 SYDVKM.

The chain carries TRBV11-2 and TRBJ2-1, with 10 bases matching TRBD2. Per the germline V gene, CDR1 is SGHAT and CDR2 is FQNNGV. Losses at the gene ends were 5 bases for V and 9 bases for J; bases not matched to a gene: 13. The CDR3 loop spans 16 amino acids. The CDR3 DNA reads as TGTGCCAGCAGCCCTAGGACTAGCGGAATGATGGGTGAGCAGTTCTTC. Amino acids: CASSPRTSGMMGEQFF.

The genes are TRBV28 and TRBJ2-5; possible D gene TRBD2, 5 bases. Trimming took 3 bases from V and 5 from J, leaving 13 bases between them. Germline CDR1 and CDR2: MDHEN and SYDVKM. This CDR3 has 14 residues. The CDR3: CASSFVSGMETQYF. CDR3 in DNA: TGTGCCAGCAGTTTCGTGTCCGGGATGGAGACCCAGTACTTC. Full variable domain (remainder filled in from reference TRBV28 and TRBJ2-5): DVKVTQSSRYLVKRTGEKVFLECVQDMDHENMFWYRQDPGLGLRLIYFSYDVKMKEKGDIPEGYSVSREKKERFSLILESASTNQTSMYLCASSFVSGMETQYFGPGTRLLVL.

The rearrangement joins TRBV7-2 to TRBJ1-2; D might be TRBD1 (6 bases). Germline CDR1 SGHTA, CDR2 FQGNSA. The CDR3 runs 13 residues. The V end was cut by 5 bases, the J end by 7 bases, with 14 bases between. The CDR3 protein is CASSPGQKIGYTF. The CDR3 DNA reads as TGTGCCAGCAGCCCTGGACAGAAGATTGGCTACACCTTC.

The V gene is TRBV7-9, the J gene TRBJ1-2; 7 nucleotides match TRBD1. CDR1 and CDR2 from the germline V gene are SEHNR and FQNEAQ (reference sequence). The CDR3 runs to 14 residues. J gave up 8 bases and V 5 bases, and 11 bases lay outside the gene matches. The CDR3 region has the DNA TGTGCCAGCAGCCCCGGGACAGCCGGTAGGGGCTACACCTTC. Protein sequence: CASSPGTAGRGYTF.

This clone was detected once. The chain joins TRBV11-3 to TRBJ2-7; tentatively, D is TRBD1 (5 bases). Trimming took 5 bases from V and 2 from J, leaving 16 bases between them. Germline assignment: CDR1 SGHNT and CDR2 YENEEA. CDR3 length equals 15 residues. The CDR3 bases are TGTGCCAGCAGCCCGCGGCAGGGTGAGGCCTACGAGCAGTACTTC. This sequence encodes CASSPRQGEAYEQYF.

This sequence joins TRBV5-1 and TRBJ2-1; 11 nucleotides agree with TRBD2. Trimming removed 1 base from V and 12 bases from J; junction bases left unmatched: 9. The CDR3 has 15 residues. Per the germline V gene, CDR1 is SGHRS and CDR2 is YFSETQ. This chain's CDR3 is CASSLSLAGEAGQFF. DNA of the CDR3: TGCGCCAGCAGCTTGTCACTAGCGGGAGAGGCTGGGCAGTTCTTC.

The chain recombines TRBV3-1 (or the pseudogene TRBV3-2) with TRBJ1-4; 8 bases match TRBD1. The CDR3 runs to 15 residues. The trim removed 3 bases at V and 8 bases at J, leaving 8 bases unmatched. Looked up from germline, CDR1 is LGHDT and CDR2 is YNNKEL (reference sequence). DNA of the CDR3: TGTGCCAGCAGCCATGCCGGGACAGGTTGGGAAAAACTGTTTTTT. It is translated as CASSHAGTGWEKLFF.

This chain connects TRBV2 to TRBJ1-5; TRBD1 matches at 8 bases. V was pared by 8 bases and J by 0 bases, with 3 bases of the junction left unmatched. Looked up from germline, CDR1 is SNHLY and CDR2 is FYNNEI. CDR3 size: 14 residues. CDR3 in amino acids: CASRQGFSNQPQHF. CDR3 bases: TGTGCCAGCCGACAGGGGTTTAGCAATCAGCCCCAGCATTTT.

V gene TRBV5-1 combines with J gene TRBJ2-7; tentatively, D is TRBD1 (7 bases). This CDR3 region has 15 residues. Trimming stripped 6 bases from V and 6 bases from J, with 22 bases between. From germline, CDR1 is SGHRS and CDR2 YFSETQ. CDR3 loop: CASTRGGGVGSEQYF. The DNA of the CDR3 is TGCGCCAGCACCCGAGGAGGGGGCGTAGGTAGCGAGCAGTACTTC.

In this sample, this clone turned up once. The rearrangement links TRBV21-1 to TRBJ2-1. TRBV21-1 is given as a pseudogene. The CDR3 totals 13 residues. CDR3 sequence (DNA): TGTGCCAGCAGCAAAAGAGGGGTCAATGAGCAGTTCTTC. Its protein is CASSKRGVNEQFF.

This chain joins TRBV7-3 and TRBJ2-5; perhaps TRBD1 as D (5 bases). V gave up 0 bases and J gave up 1 base, with 12 bases separating them. Germline V lookup: CDR1 SGHTA, CDR2 FQGTGA. The CDR3 covers 16 residues. This chain's CDR3 is CASSLTGAGAQETQYF. CDR3 sequence (DNA): TGTGCCAGCAGCTTAACGGGTGCTGGGGCCCAAGAGACCCAGTACTTC.

J is TRBJ2-7 and V is TRBV7-9; unclear D gene. CDR1 is SEHNR, CDR2 FQNEAQ, per germline (reference sequence). The CDR3 sequence is 15 residues long. Deletions cut 1 base from V and 3 bases from J, with 13 bases between. Written as DNA, the CDR3 is TGTGCCAGCAGCTTAGGGTCAGGTGGAGACTACGAGCAGTACTTC. Encoded protein: CASSLGSGGDYEQYF.